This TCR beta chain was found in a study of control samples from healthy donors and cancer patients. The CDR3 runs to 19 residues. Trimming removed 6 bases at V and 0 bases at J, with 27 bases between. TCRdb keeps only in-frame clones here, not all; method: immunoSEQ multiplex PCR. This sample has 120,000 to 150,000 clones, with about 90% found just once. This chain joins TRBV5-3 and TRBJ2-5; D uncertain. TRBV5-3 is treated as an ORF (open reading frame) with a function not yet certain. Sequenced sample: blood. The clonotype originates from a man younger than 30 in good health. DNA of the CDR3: TGTGCCAGAAACTGGTGGTCTACCCACGACCCCCTCTACCAAGAGACCCAGTACTTC. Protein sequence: CARNWWSTHDPLYQETQYF.